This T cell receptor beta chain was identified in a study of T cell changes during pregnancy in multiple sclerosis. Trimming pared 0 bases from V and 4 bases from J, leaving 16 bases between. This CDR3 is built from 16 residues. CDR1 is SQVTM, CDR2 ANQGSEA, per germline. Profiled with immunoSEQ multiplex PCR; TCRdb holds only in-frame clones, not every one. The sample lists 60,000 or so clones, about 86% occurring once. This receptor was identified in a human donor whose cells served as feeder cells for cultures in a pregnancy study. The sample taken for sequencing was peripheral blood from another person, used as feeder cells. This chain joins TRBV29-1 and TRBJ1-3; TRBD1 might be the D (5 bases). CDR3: CSVEDSTGSEGNTIYF. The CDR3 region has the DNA TGCAGCGTTGAAGATTCCACAGGATCCGAAGGAAACACCATATATTTT.